The 10 T cell receptor beta chains below come from one sample, sequenced in a study of T cell repertoires in cytomegalovirus infection. Their antigens remain unidentified. TCRdb redid the calling of the reads with MiXCR, one entry per CDR3 protein. The repertoire holds approximately 990,000 distinct CDR3 sequences, roughly 30% seen once, with roughly 12% in the top ten. The material was cultured CD8+ T cells from PBMCs, obtained from culture after CMV antigen stimulation. The receptors were gathered from a human donor in good health (CMV status not recorded). Some clones in this sample may be carry-over from other donors' samples.

This chain connects TRBV5-5 to TRBJ2-1; 7 bases map to TRBD2. Germline values: CDR1 SGHKS, CDR2 YYEKEE (reference sequence). The V gene end was trimmed by 0 bases and the J gene end by 8 bases; junction bases not matched to a gene: 5. The CDR3 is 14 amino acids. The CDR3 loop is CASSLELAIYEQFF. CDR3 nucleotides: TGTGCCAGCAGCTTGGAACTAGCGATCTATGAGCAGTTCTTC. The full variable domain, its missing parts supplied by reference TRBV5-5 and TRBJ2-1, is DAGVTQSPTHLIKTRGQQVTLRCSPISGHKSVSWYQQVLGQGPQFIFQYYEKEERGRGNFPDRFSARQFPNYSSELNVNALLLGDSALYLCASSLELAIYEQFFGPGTRLTVL.

The chain joins TRBV7-9 to TRBJ2-1; TRBD1 agrees at 9 bases. Germline values: CDR1 SEHNR, CDR2 FQNEAQ (reference sequence). The CDR3 runs 14 residues. Trimming cost V 5 bases and J 9 bases; bases outside gene matches: 8. The CDR3 protein is CASSPETGGLEQFF. The DNA for the CDR3 is TGTGCCAGCAGCCCGGAGACAGGGGGTCTTGAGCAGTTCTTC.

The chain employs TRBV5-6 and TRBJ2-7, with 12 positions matching TRBD2. This CDR3 region has 15 residues. The germline gives CDR1 SGHDT, CDR2 YYEEEE. V lost 2 bases, J lost 10 bases, and 10 bases stayed unmatched. The CDR3 nucleotides read TGTGCCAGCAGCTTAGACTCTAGCGGGGGGGCGAGACAGTACGTC. Translation: CASSLDSSGGARQYV.

This clonotype was seen only a few times. The chain couples TRBV7-6 to TRBJ1-6; D ambiguous. V lost 1 base to trimming and J lost 4 bases, with 14 bases between them. Germline V gene sequence: CDR1 SGHVS, CDR2 FNYEAQ. The CDR3 consists of 17 residues. As DNA, the CDR3 is TGTGCCAGCAGCTTAGGGGCCTCGCCGGCATATAATTCACCCCTCCACTTT. This encodes CASSLGASPAYNSPLHF.

The chain employs TRBV7-9 and TRBJ2-4, with 12 bases fitting TRBD1. The J segment lost 8 bases and the V segment lost 5 bases, leaving 19 bases of the junction unmatched. Germline V gene lookup returns CDR1 SEHNR and CDR2 FQNEAQ (reference sequence). This CDR3 has 19 amino acids. CDR3 nucleotides: TGTGCCAGCAGCCCGAACCCGCCCGCGGGACAGGGGGCCAGGGACATTCAGTACTTC. It translates to CASSPNPPAGQGARDIQYF. The complete variable domain, with remaining parts taken from reference TRBV7-9 and TRBJ2-4, reads DTGVSQNPRHKITKRGQNVTFRCDPISEHNRLYWYRQTLGQGPEFLTYFQNEAQLEKSRLLSDRFSAERPKGSFSTLEIQRTEQGDSAMYLCASSPNPPAGQGARDIQYFGAGTRLSVL.

V is TRBV7-4 and J is TRBJ1-4; D is ambiguous. The germline V gene encodes CDR1 SGHVT and CDR2 SQSDAQ. With 3 bases removed from V and 8 bases from J, the gap between germline ends came to 13 bases. This CDR3 contains 14 residues. The CDR3 is CASSFDMVVEKLFF. CDR3 coding DNA: TGTGCCAGCAGCTTTGACATGGTTGTAGAAAAACTGTTTTTT. Complete variable domain (other parts from reference TRBV7-4 and TRBJ1-4): GAGVSQSPRYKVAKRGRDVALRCDSISGHVTLYWYRQTLGQGSEVLTYSQSDAQRDKSGRPSGRFSAERPERSVSTLKIQRTEQGDSAVYLCASSFDMVVEKLFFGSGTQLSVL.

The chain employs TRBV7-9 and TRBJ2-2, with TRBD2 as a possible D gene (5 bases). V gave up 4 bases and J gave up 0 bases, with 12 bases separating them. Germline V gene data show CDR1 as SEHNR and CDR2 as FQNEAQ (reference sequence). The CDR3 is made up of 16 amino acids. CDR3 sequence reads: CASSSAGGPNTGELFF. The DNA for the CDR3 is TGTGCCAGCAGCTCCGCCGGCGGGCCGAACACCGGGGAGCTGTTTTTT.

This rearrangement joins TRBV6-6 to TRBJ2-1, with TRBD2 matching 8 bases. Losses at the gene ends were 7 bases for V and 7 bases for J; bases not matched to a gene: 9. There are 14 residues in the CDR3. Germline-derived CDR1 and CDR2 are MNHNY and SVGAGI (reference sequence). CDR3 sequence: CASKGGGRGNEQFF. The CDR3, as DNA: TGTGCCAGCAAAGGCGGGGGGAGGGGGAATGAGCAGTTCTTC.

This clonotype was recorded many times. J is TRBJ1-2 and V is TRBV7-6; a possible D gene is TRBD1 (6 bases). Trimming left V 7 bases short and J 8 bases short, with 14 bases between. Germline lookup yields CDR1 SGHVS and CDR2 FNYEAQ. CDR3 size: 12 residues. CDR3 in amino acids: CASTTQGYGYTF. In nucleotides, the CDR3 is TGTGCCAGCACCACTCAGGGGTACGGCTACACCTTC.

This clonotype is a singleton in its sample. The CDR3 region is CSVPGGREKLFF. In DNA form, the CDR3 reads TGCAGTGTACCTGGGGGACGGGAAAAACTGTTTTTT. V gene TRBV20-1 combines with J gene TRBJ1-4; tentative D call: TRBD1 (5 bases). This CDR3 contains 12 residues. Germline V gene sequence: CDR1 DFQATT, CDR2 SNEGSKA (reference sequence). Trimming left V 7 bases short and J 8 bases short, with 14 bases between.